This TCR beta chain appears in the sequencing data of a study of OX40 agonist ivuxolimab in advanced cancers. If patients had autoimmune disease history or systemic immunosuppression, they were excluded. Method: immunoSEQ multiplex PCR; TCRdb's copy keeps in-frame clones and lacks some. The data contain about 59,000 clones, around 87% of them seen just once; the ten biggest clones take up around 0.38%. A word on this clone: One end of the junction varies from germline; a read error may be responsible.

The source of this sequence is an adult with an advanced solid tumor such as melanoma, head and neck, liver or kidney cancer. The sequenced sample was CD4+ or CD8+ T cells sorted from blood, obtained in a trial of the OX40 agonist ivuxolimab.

CDR3 region: CASSDDSSENTIYF. The CDR3 coding sequence is TGTGCCAGCAGTGATGACAGCTCTGAAAACACCATATATTTT. J is TRBJ1-3 and V is TRBV25-1; D is possibly TRBD1 (5 bases). This CDR3 has 14 residues. The germline V gene has CDR1 MGHDK and CDR2 SYGVNS.